This entry concerns a single T cell receptor beta chain. Its target is unknown. These data come from a study of cytomegalovirus exposure and HLA in healthy donors. Both 60 Vbeta primers and 13 Jbeta primers went into the PCR. Measured with immunoSEQ multiplex PCR; TCRdb has only the in-frame clones, and not every one. The sample yields a few hundred thousand clones, 65% to 90% seen once. Notes on the study in general: Researchers catalogued some 160 TCR beta chains as cytomegalovirus-associated. A missense variant in DCLRE1C was later tied to TCR beta V- and J-gene trimming. The study assumed roughly uniform donor sequencing depth for presence/absence analyses.

Sequenced input: PBMCs. The sequence derives from a girl between 10 and 17 years old in good health and CMV-seronegative.

CDR3 bases: TGTGCCAGCAGTCCCGGGACAGAGAACACTGAAGCTTTCTTT. It encodes CASSPGTENTEAFF. The rearrangement joins TRBV5-5 to TRBJ1-1; TRBD1 matches at 7 bases. Germline V gene lookup returns CDR1 SGHKS and CDR2 YYEKEE (reference sequence). The CDR3 has 14 amino acids. V lost 5 bases to trimming and J lost 1 base; unmatched junction nucleotides: 5.